This T cell receptor beta chain was obtained from a study of Tregs in tolerant kidney transplant recipients (dated by TCRdb to the late 2010s). Describing the broader study: The transplants used related donors along with nonmyeloablative bone marrow transplantation, and in the human trials mixed chimerism was transient. The study applied TCRbeta sequencing to find donor-specific regulatory T cells before combined kidney and bone marrow transplantation and then followed those same cells after transplant. The paper's findings and limits, for the study overall: Biological reproducibility was not directly addressed, though technical replication error appeared minimal. Because the PCR primers were changed over time for some patients, nucleotide-level comparison could not be performed across the samples from those patients. The study was constrained by small patient numbers, and validation of the findings is required in larger populations and under other immunosuppression protocols. In tolerant patients, the expansion of donor-specific Tregs was greater than global Treg expansion, suggesting that the expansion was antigen-driven rather than nonspecific. The most biologically relevant and donor-specific TCRbeta repertoire appeared to be identified by expanding Tregs with activated donor B cells.

For TCRbeta CDR3 sequencing, genomic DNA from the sorted cells was extracted using the QIAGEN DNeasy Blood and Tissue Kit. High-throughput TCRbeta CDR3 sequencing was carried out commercially through immunoSEQ, with PCR amplification with bias correction and internal controls included. The paper's processing steps were these. Unique productive TCRbeta sequences were defined by CDR3 nucleotide sequence where primers matched, otherwise by CDR3 amino acid sequence with Vbeta and Jbeta genes. To correct for sorting error, sequences found in more than one sorted population at a frequency ratio of 2:1 or less were discarded, and the remaining shared sequences were assigned to the population with the higher frequency. A sequence was defined as donor-reactive if the sequence was expanded at least 5-fold in CFSE-low cells compared with unstimulated cells and had a frequency of at least 0.01% in CFSE-low cells. Jensen-Shannon divergence calculated on the top 100 TCRbeta sequences ranked by frequency was used to measure repertoire divergence. When a sample had multiple sequencing runs, each run was corrected for sorting error separately and the runs were then pooled. The source is immuneACCESS, and TCRdb retained only in-frame sequences with V and J called. Part of the clones is not carried over; for the studies checked, unresolved V genes explain less than half of this, and the remainder is unexplained. V, J and clone size derive from that table, while D and trimming were established from the DNA sequence. Present in this sample are approximately 93,000 clones, approximately 93% of which were seen just once. The ten largest clones capture 0.46% of the sample.

The time point label on this specimen signifies: blood sample drawn before combined kidney and bone marrow transplant. Unstimulated Tregs (CD4+CD25+CD127-), CD4+ non-Tregs (CD4+CD25-), CD4 and CD8 cells were FACS-sorted from thawed PBMCs. The patients were a few recipients of combined kidney and bone marrow transplants from the ITN036ST trial, and samples were available only from these trial subjects. Healthy control blood was processed to PBMCs by Ficoll density gradient and cryopreserved, and patient PBMCs were collected before and after transplant. As concerns this clone: The target of this receptor is not known. No per-base quality is available; no much larger clone lies one base away.

The germline V end is reduced by 3 bases and the J end by 5 bases; junction bases left unmatched: 8. There are 16 amino acids in the CDR3, from cysteine to phenylalanine inclusive. Left in the record is the CDR3 DNA by itself, 48 bases read in frame from the first base. The germline V gene specifies SGHNT as CDR1 and YENEEA as CDR2. The sequence links TRBV11-3 to TRBJ2-5; 11 central nucleotides agree with TRBD2. This material consisted of CD4+ T cells from blood, taken before the transplant. The TCR originated in a human donor who received a combined kidney and bone marrow transplant. CDR3 loop: CASSLLAGGSRETQYF. The nucleotides read TGTGCCAGCAGCTTGCTAGCGGGAGGTAGTCGGGAGACCCAGTACTTC.